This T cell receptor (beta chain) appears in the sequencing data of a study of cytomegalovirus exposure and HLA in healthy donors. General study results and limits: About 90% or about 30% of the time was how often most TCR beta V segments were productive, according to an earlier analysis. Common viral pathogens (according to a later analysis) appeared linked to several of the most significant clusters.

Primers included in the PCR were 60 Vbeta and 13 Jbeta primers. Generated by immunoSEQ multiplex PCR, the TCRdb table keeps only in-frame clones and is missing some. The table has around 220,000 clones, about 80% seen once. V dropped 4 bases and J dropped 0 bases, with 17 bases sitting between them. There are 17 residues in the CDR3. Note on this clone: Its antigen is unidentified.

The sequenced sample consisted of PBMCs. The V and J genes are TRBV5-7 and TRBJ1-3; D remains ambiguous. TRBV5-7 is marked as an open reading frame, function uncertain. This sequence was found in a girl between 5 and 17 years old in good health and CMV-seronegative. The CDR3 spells CASSPIEGTFSGNTIYF. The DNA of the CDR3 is TGTGCCAGCAGCCCGATTGAGGGAACCTTCTCTGGAAACACCATATATTTT.